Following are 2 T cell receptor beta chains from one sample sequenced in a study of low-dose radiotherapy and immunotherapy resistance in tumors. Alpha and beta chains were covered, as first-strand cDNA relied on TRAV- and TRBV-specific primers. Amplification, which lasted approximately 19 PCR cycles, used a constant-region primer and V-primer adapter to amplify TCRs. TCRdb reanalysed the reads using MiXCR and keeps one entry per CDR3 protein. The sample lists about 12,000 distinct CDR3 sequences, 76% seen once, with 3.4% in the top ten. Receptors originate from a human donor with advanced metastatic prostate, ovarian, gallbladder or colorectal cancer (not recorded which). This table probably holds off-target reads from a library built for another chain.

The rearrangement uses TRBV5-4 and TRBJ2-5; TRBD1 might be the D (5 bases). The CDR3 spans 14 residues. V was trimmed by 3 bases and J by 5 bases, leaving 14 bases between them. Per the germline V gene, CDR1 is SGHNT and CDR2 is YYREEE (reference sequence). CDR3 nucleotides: TGTGCCAGCAGCTCGGCTGGGGCCCGGGAGACCCAGTACTTC. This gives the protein CASSSAGARETQYF.

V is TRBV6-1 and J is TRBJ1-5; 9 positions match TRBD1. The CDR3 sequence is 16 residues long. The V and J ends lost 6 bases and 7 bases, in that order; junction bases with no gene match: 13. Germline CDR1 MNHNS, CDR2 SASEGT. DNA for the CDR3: TGTGCCAGCAGACAGGCCGGGACAGGGAACTCGCAGCCCCAGCATTTT. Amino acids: CASRQAGTGNSQPQHF.